The 9 T cell receptor beta chains below come from one sample, sequenced in a study of blood T cell repertoires in COVID-19. TCRdb keeps only in-frame clones here, not all; method: immunoSEQ multiplex PCR. The repertoire consists of 190,000 or so clones, with 85% to 90% occurring once and the leading ten covering 1.2%. The sample was PBMCs or T cells enriched from blood (not recorded which). The receptors were sampled from a man in his thirties or forties who had recovered from COVID-19.

The chain joins TRBV24-1 to TRBJ1-6; 9 bases line up with TRBD1. J gave up 10 bases and V 4 bases, and 4 bases lay outside the gene matches. The germline V gene encodes CDR1 KGHDR and CDR2 SFDVKD. The CDR3 runs to 14 residues. The CDR3 loop reads CATSDGQGLSPLHF. CDR3 sequence (DNA): TGTGCCACCAGTGACGGACAGGGGCTCTCACCCCTCCACTTT.

The chain combines TRBV5-5 with TRBJ1-2; D is unclear. Germline assignment: CDR1 SGHKS and CDR2 YYEKEE (reference sequence). Trimming removed 4 bases from V and 5 bases from J, with 15 bases in between. The CDR3 is 14 residues long. This CDR3 reads CASSPDQIFYGYTF. In nucleotides, the CDR3 is TGTGCCAGCAGCCCTGATCAGATCTTTTATGGCTACACCTTC.

This sequence joins TRBV5-5 and TRBJ1-2; 9 nucleotides match TRBD1. The CDR3 runs 14 residues. V dropped 5 bases and J dropped 6; count of bases not matched to a gene: 8. The germline gives CDR1 SGHKS, CDR2 YYEKEE (reference sequence). The CDR3 DNA sequence: TGTGCCAGCAGGAAGACAGGGGGAGGCGATGGCTACACCTTC. Translating gives CASRKTGGGDGYTF.

The chain couples TRBV30 to TRBJ2-7; D is unclear. Trimming stripped 5 bases from V and 6 bases from J, with 11 bases between. CDR1 is GTSNPN, CDR2 SVGIG, per germline (reference sequence). The CDR3 consists of 11 residues. The CDR3 DNA is TGTGCCTGGGGGATGGCGGTCGAGCAGTACTTC. It translates to CAWGMAVEQYF. The entire variable domain, with the rest obtained from reference TRBV30 and TRBJ2-7, is as follows: SQTIHQWPATLVQPVGSPLSLECTVEGTSNPNLYWYRQAAGRGLQLLFYSVGIGQISSEVPQNLSASRPQDRQFILSSKKLLLSDSGFYLCAWGMAVEQYFGPGTRLTVT.

The chain couples TRBV4-3 to TRBJ2-4; unclear D gene. The CDR3 sequence is 14 residues long. The germline V gene encodes CDR1 LGHNA and CDR2 YSLEER. V lost 0 bases to trimming and J lost 5 bases, with 8 bases between them. The CDR3 sequence: CASSQDYPENIQYF. In DNA, the CDR3 is TGCGCCAGCAGCCAAGATTACCCAGAAAACATTCAGTACTTC.

The V call is TRBV18, the J call TRBJ2-7; D is perhaps TRBD1 (6 bases). The germline gives CDR1 KGHSH, CDR2 LQKENI. Trimming removed 4 bases at V and 6 bases at J, with 16 bases between. The CDR3 loop spans 14 amino acids. CDR3 coding DNA: TGTGCCAGCTCACAAAGATCACAGGGATCCGAGCAGTACTTC. This codes for CASSQRSQGSEQYF.

The chain employs TRBV10-1 and TRBJ2-2, with D unresolved. Germline V lookup: CDR1 WNHNN, CDR2 SYGVQD (reference sequence). V shed 4 bases and J shed 4 bases, with 4 bases lying between them. This CDR3 has 12 residues. The CDR3 here is CASSASTGELFF. CDR3 nucleotide sequence: TGCGCCAGCAGTGCCAGCACCGGGGAGCTGTTTTTT.

This chain joins TRBV14 and TRBJ2-5, with D perhaps matching TRBD1 (6 bases). Per the germline V gene, CDR1 is SGHDN and CDR2 is FVKESK. V lost 4 bases and J lost 3, with 9 bases in between. This CDR3 region has 13 residues. Here the CDR3 reads CASSPRGKETQYF. As DNA, the CDR3 is TGTGCCAGCAGCCCGAGGGGGAAAGAGACCCAGTACTTC.

This clone was recorded only once. This rearrangement joins TRBV19 to TRBJ2-7, with a weak D call TRBD1 (5 bases). The germline V gene has CDR1 LNHDA and CDR2 SQIVND (reference sequence). Deletions cut 7 bases from V and 0 bases from J, with 10 bases between. The CDR3 is 13 amino acids. DNA for the CDR3: TGTGCCAGTAAGGGGTCATCCTCCTACGAGCAGTACTTC. Residues: CASKGSSSYEQYF. The full variable domain, with the rest looked up from reference TRBV19 and TRBJ2-7, is DGGITQSPKYLFRKEGQNVTLSCEQNLNHDAMYWYRQDPGQGLRLIYYSQIVNDFQKGDIAEGYSVSREKKESFPLTVTSAQKNPTAFYLCASKGSSSYEQYFGPGTRLTVT.